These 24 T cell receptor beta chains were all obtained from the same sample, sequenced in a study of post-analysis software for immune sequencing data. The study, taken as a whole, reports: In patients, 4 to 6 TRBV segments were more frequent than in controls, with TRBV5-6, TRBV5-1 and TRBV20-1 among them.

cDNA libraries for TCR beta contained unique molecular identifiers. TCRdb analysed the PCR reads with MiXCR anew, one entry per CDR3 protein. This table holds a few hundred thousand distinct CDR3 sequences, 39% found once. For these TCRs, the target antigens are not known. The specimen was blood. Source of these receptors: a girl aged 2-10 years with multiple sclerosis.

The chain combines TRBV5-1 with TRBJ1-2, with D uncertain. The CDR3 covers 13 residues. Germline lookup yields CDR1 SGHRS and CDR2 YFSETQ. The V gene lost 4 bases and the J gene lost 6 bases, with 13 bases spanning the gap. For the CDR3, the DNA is TGCGCCAGCAGCGCGACGGTAGAGAATGGCTACACCTTC. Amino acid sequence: CASSATVENGYTF.

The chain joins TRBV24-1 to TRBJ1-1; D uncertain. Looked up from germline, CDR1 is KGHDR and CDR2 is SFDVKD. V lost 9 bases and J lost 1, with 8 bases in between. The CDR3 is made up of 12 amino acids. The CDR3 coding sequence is TGTGCCACCCAAGGCCAGAACACTGAAGCTTTCTTT. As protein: CATQGQNTEAFF.

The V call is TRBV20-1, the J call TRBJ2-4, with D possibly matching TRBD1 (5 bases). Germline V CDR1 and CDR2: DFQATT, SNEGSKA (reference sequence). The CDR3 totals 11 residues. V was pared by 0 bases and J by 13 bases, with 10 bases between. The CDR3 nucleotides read TGCAGTGCTAGAGACAGGGCCCAGCAGTACTTC. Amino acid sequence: CSARDRAQQYF.

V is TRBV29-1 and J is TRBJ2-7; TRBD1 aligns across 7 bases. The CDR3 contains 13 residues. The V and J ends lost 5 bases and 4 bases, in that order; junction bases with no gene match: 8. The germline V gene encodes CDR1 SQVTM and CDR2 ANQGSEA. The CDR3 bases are TGCAGCGTTTTCGAGACAGGGTCGTACGAGCAGTACTTC. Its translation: CSVFETGSYEQYF.

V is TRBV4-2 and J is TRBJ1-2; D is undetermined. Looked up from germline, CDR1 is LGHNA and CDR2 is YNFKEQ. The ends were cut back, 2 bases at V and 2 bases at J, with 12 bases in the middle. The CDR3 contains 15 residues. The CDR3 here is CASSQQLSGNYGYTF. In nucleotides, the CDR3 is TGTGCCAGCAGCCAACAACTCAGTGGAAACTATGGCTACACCTTC.

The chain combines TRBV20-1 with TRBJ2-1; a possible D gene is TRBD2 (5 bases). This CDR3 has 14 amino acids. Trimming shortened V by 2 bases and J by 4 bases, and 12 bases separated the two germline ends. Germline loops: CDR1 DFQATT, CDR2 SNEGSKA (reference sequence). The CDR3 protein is CSARNVEEYNEQFF. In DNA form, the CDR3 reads TGCAGTGCTAGAAATGTGGAGGAATACAATGAGCAGTTCTTC.

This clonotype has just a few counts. The CDR3 region is CSVRKAGQGDRRAFF. CDR3 in DNA: TGCAGCGTCCGAAAGGCGGGACAGGGAGATAGGAGGGCTTTCTTT. The V and J genes are TRBV29-1 and TRBJ1-1, with 9 nucleotides matching TRBD1. The CDR3 spans 15 residues. With V trimmed by 6 bases and J by 11 bases, 19 bases remained unmatched. The germline V gene has CDR1 SQVTM and CDR2 ANQGSEA.

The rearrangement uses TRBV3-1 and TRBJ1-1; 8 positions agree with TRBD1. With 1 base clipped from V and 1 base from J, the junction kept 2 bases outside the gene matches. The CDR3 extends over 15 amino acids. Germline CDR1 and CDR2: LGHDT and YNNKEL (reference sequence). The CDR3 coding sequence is TGTGCCAGCAGCCAAGTAGGGACAGGGAACACTGAAGCTTTCTTT. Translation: CASSQVGTGNTEAFF.

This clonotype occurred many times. As DNA, the CDR3 is TGTGCCAGCAGCCCCGCTGTGGGGAACTACGAGCAGTACTTC. Its translation: CASSPAVGNYEQYF. V is TRBV3-1 and J is TRBJ2-7, with D uncertain. The germline CDR1 and CDR2 sequences are LGHDT and YNNKEL (reference sequence). The ends were cut back, 4 bases at V and 3 bases at J, with 13 bases in the middle. There are 14 residues in the CDR3.

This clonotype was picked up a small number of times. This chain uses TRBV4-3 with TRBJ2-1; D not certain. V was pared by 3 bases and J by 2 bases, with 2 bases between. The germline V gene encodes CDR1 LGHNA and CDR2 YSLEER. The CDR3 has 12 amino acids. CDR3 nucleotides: TGCGCCAGCAGCCAGACCTACAATGAGCAGTTCTTC. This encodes CASSQTYNEQFF.

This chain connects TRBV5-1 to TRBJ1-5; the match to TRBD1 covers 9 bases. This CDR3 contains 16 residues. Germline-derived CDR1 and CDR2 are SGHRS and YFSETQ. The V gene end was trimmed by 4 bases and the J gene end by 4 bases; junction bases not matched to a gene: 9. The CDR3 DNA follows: TGCGCCAGCAGCGACCAGCCCGGACAGGGGAATCAGCCCCAGCATTTT. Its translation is CASSDQPGQGNQPQHF.

CDR3 residues: CASRAGTGGYEQYF. The CDR3 bases are TGTGCCAGCAGAGCCGGGACAGGGGGCTACGAGCAGTACTTC. V is TRBV2 and J is TRBJ2-7, with 11 bases fitting TRBD1. Germline assignment: CDR1 SNHLY and CDR2 FYNNEI. The CDR3 totals 14 residues. The trim removed 6 bases at V and 3 bases at J, leaving 4 bases unmatched.

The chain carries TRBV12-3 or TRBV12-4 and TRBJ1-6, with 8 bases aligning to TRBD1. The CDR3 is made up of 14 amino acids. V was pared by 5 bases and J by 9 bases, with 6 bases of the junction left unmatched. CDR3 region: CASSATGGGSPLHF. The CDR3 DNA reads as TGTGCCAGCAGTGCAACAGGGGGAGGTTCACCCCTCCACTTT.

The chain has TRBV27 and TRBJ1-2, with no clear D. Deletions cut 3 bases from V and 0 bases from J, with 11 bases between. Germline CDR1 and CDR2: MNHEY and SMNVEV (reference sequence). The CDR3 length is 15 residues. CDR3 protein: CASSFGGSTNYGYTF. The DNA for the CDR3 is TGTGCCAGCAGTTTCGGCGGCAGCACTAACTATGGCTACACCTTC.

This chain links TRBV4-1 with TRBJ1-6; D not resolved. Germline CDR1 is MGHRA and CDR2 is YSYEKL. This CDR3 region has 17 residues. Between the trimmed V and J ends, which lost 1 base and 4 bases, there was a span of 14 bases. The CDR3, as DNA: TGCGCCAGCAGCCAAGCGCCCCTTACTGCGTATAATTCACCCCTCCACTTT. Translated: CASSQAPLTAYNSPLHF.

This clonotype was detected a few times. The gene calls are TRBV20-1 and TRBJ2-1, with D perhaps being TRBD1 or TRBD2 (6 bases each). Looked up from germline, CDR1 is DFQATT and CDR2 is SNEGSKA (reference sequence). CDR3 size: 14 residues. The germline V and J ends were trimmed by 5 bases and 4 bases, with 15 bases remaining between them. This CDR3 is CSARGEGGYNEQFF. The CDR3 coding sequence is TGCAGTGCTCGCGGCGAGGGGGGTTACAATGAGCAGTTCTTC.

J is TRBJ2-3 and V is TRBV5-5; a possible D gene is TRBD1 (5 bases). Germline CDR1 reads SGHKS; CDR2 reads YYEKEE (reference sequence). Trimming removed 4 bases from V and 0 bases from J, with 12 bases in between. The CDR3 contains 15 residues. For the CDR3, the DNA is TGTGCCAGCAGCGAGGCCAGGGTGAGCACAGATACGCAGTATTTT. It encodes CASSEARVSTDTQYF.

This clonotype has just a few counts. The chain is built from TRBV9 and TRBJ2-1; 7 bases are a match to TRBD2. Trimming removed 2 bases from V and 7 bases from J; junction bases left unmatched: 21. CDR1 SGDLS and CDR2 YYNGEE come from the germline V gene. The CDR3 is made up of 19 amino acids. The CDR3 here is CASSVLPLTSVRGRNEQFF. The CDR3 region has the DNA TGTGCCAGCAGCGTTTTGCCCCTTACTAGCGTTCGGGGTAGGAATGAGCAGTTCTTC.

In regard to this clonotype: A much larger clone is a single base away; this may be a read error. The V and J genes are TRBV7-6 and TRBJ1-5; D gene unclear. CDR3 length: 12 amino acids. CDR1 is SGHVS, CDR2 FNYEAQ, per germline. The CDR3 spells CVSSSRGQPQHF. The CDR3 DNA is TGTGTCAGCAGCTCAAGAGGTCAGCCCCAGCATTTT.

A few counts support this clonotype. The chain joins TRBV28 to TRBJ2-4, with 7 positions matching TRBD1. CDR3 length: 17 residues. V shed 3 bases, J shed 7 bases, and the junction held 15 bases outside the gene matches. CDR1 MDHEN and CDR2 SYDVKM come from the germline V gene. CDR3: CASSFDFSGLQGNIQYF. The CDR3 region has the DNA TGTGCCAGCAGTTTTGATTTCTCCGGTTTACAGGGGAACATTCAGTACTTC.

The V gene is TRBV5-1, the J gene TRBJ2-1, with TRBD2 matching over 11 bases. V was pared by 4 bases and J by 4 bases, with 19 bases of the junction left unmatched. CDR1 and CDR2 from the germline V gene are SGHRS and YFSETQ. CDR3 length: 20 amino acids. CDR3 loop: CASSPRGTSGHKNYYNEQFF. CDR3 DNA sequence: TGCGCCAGCAGCCCCCGAGGGACTAGCGGCCACAAGAACTATTACAATGAGCAGTTCTTC.

The CDR3 loop reads CASSEGQQGANEKLFF. The CDR3 coding sequence is TGTGCCAGCAGCGAGGGGCAACAGGGGGCTAATGAAAAACTGTTTTTT. This chain connects TRBV9 to TRBJ1-4; 8 bases line up with TRBD1. CDR3 length: 16 residues. Trimming took 3 bases from V and 3 from J; bases not matched to a gene: 7. Germline V lookup: CDR1 SGDLS, CDR2 YYNGEE. Together with reference TRBV9 and TRBJ1-4, the CDR3 gives the full variable domain: DSGVTQTPKHLITATGQRVTLRCSPRSGDLSVYWYQQSLDQGLQFLIQYYNGEERAKGNILERFSAQQFPDLHSELNLSSLELGDSALYFCASSEGQQGANEKLFFGSGTQLSVL.

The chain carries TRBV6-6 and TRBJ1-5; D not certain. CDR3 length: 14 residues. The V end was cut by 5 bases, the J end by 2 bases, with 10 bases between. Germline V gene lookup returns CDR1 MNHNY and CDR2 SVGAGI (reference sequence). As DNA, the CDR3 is TGTGCCAGCAGTACGAGGGAAGGCAATCAGCCCCAGCATTTT. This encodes CASSTREGNQPQHF.

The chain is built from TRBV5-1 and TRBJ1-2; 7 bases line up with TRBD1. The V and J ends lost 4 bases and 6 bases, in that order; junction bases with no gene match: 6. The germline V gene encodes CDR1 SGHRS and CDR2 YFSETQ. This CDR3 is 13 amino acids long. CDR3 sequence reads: CASSRQGQDGYTF. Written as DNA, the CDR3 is TGCGCCAGCAGCCGACAGGGACAAGATGGCTACACCTTC.